Below, one TCR beta chain is given with its context. There is no known antigen for this receptor. Base qualities were left out, and no much larger clone turns up one base away. This sample stems from a study of blood T cell repertoires in COVID-19 (dated by TCRdb to about 2020). In terms of the full investigation: Samples from collaborators originated in the United States, Italy and Spain and spanned both the acute and convalescent phases of COVID-19. The samples were drawn from two sources: the first 160 participants of the ongoing ImmuneRACE study, and about 1,300 subjects contributed by 6 global collaborators. Where available, HLA class I and class II types were obtained from metadata supplied by the sample provider rather than from assay-based typing. The repertoires were released in a freely available public database meant as a resource for research on the immune response to SARS-CoV-2. A de-identified subject ID, COVID-19 status, age in years and sex were almost always included in the sample metadata. The material from the prospective study consisted of cDNA or gDNA derived from T cells, B-cell-depleted T cells, or PBMCs. Subjects who had been exposed to COVID-19, were actively infected with it, or had recovered from it provided the deeply sampled blood TCRbeta repertoires that made up the dataset.

Enrolling through a virtual design, the prospective study's participants ranged in age from roughly 18 to 100 years and lived across some 23 United States geographic areas. Cohort assignment in the prospective study relied on participant-reported clinical history from a screening survey and a study questionnaire. In the prospective study, whole blood, serum and a nasopharyngeal or oropharyngeal swab were collected from each participant by mobile phlebotomists. Participants in the prospective study had the option to provide additional blood draws and questionnaires over an approximately 2-month period. Before DNA extraction, prospective study blood samples were shipped either frozen or at room temperature. TCRbeta CDR3 regions were amplified from genomic DNA by means of the immunoSEQ Assay, a bias-controlled multiplex PCR. In the original analysis: The number of nucleated cells in each sample was estimated from the amplification of reference gene primers within the assay. Sequence reads were collapsed and filtered to measure the absolute abundance of every unique TCRbeta CDR3 rearrangement. Productive Simpson clonality was computed per sample as the square root of Simpson's diversity index over productive rearrangements. Entries here come from immuneACCESS through TCRdb and include only in-frame sequences with V and J called. Some clones fail to appear in such tables; in the studies checked, an unresolved V gene covers under half of the shortfall, and the cause of the remainder is unknown. Clone size and the V and J calls come from that table; the DNA yielded D and trimming. The sample data list hundreds of thousands of clones, and roughly 90% of these were observed just once. Clones ranked in the top ten supply about 1.7% of the sample.

Study-wide conclusions, independent of this receptor: Clinical and demographic metadata were provided uncurated, with the amount varying by source and participant.

The sample taken for sequencing was PBMCs or T cells enriched from blood (not recorded which). This TCR was sampled from a woman aged 18-29 years with acute COVID-19.

This receptor carries the CDR3 CASSLADQRGANEQFF. The DNA is as follows: TGTGCCAGCAGCTTAGCGGACCAACGCGGGGCCAATGAGCAGTTCTTC. This chain joins TRBV7-6 to TRBJ2-1; the D segment could be TRBD2, given 6 matching bases. Counted from cysteine to phenylalanine, this CDR3 has 16 amino acids. Kept here is only the CDR3 DNA, which spans 48 bases and is read in frame from base 1. CDR1 and CDR2, looked up from the germline V gene, are SGHVS and FNYEAQ. V is clipped by 0 bases and J by 6 bases, and the sequence between their germline boundaries is 15 bases long.